This T cell receptor (beta chain) comes out of a study of glioma-infiltrating T cells after dendritic cell vaccination listed by TCRdb under 2016. With regard to the full study: The cohort included 15 or so glioblastoma patients drawn from Phase I and II dendritic cell vaccination trials, of whom 9 were newly diagnosed and 6 had recurrent disease. Patients received three intradermal dendritic cell vaccine injections at biweekly intervals in the arm below the axilla. Autologous tumor lysate-pulsed dendritic cell vaccination was administered to the patients between 2003 and 2012. Survival after dendritic cell vaccination was correlated with TCR sequencing metrics, including TIL content and tumor-blood repertoire overlap. In glioblastoma patients vaccinated with dendritic cells, deep sequencing of TCR beta CDR3 regions served to measure the amount of tumor-infiltrating lymphocytes and to compare repertoires between tumor and blood. The vaccine consisted of monocyte-derived dendritic cells cultured about 7 days with IL-4 and GM-CSF, then pulsed overnight with autologous tumor lysate.

Beyond this particular receptor, the publication reports: The cohort was small and heterogeneous, few patients had complete blood and tumor sets, and even fewer had initial-recurrent tumor pairs. The TCR overlap response model with three groups was called speculative and said to need prospective validation. After dendritic cell vaccination, a higher estimated pretreatment TIL content predicted longer time to progression and overall survival. TCR clonality showed no direct relationship with survival, which suggests that a diverse polyclonal response may be important.

Comments on this clone: Its specific antigen is unknown. No base quality values were provided; no much bigger clone lies one nucleotide off.

The time point label, as the study defines it: after dendritic cell vaccination, including at tumor progression/relapse. To be selected, patients needed enough residual fresh-frozen tumor tissue and more than two years of available survival data. Molecular status otherwise varied across the glioblastoma patients, but none of them carried an isocitrate dehydrogenase mutation. PBMC were collected before vaccination, two weeks after the third vaccination, and at tumor progression when it occurred. The Qiagen DNeasy Blood extraction Kit was used to extract genomic DNA. The V end gives up 2 bases and the J end 8 bases, leaving 6 bases in the junction not matched to a gene. CDR1 is given as SGHTS and CDR2 as YDEGEE, both from the germline V gene. From the cysteine up to the phenylalanine, the CDR3 has a length of 14 residues. CDR3 DNA only is kept here, 42 bases in frame from base 1. TCRB CDR3 regions were amplified from approximately 2 ug genomic DNA, or all available DNA if less, using the immunoSEQ assay. For multiplex PCR, 60 forward primers for TCR V beta segments and 13 reverse primers for J beta segments were used. Synthetic control templates were spiked into each sample at limiting dilution to estimate reads per starting template. Sequencing produced 87 bp reads on the Illumina HiSeq System. Per the original workflow: PCR and sequencing errors were removed by merging closely related sequences with a nearest neighbor algorithm. TCR overlap was measured as the percentage of unique tumor TCR beta sequences also present in the same patient's peripheral blood. This immuneACCESS table, as held by TCRdb, lists in-frame sequences with V and J called but not all clones. Of the missing ones, under half trace to an unresolved V gene in checked studies; the others have no known cause. That table supplies the V and J calls and clone size; D and trimming were determined from the DNA. In all, the sample holds approximately 60,000 clones, and roughly nine tenths of those were seen once. The top ten clonotypes cover around a tenth of the sample.

The source is a human donor with glioblastoma. The sequencing used blood, collected after dendritic cell vaccination. The rearranged segments are TRBV5-8 and TRBJ1-5, and 8 junction bases match TRBD1. The CDR3 in this case is CASSFGQGAEPQHF. The sequenced DNA: TGTGCCAGCAGCTTCGGACAGGGTGCAGAGCCCCAGCATTTT.